This TCR beta chain was sequenced in a study of blood T cell repertoires in COVID-19. The wider study: Sources were T cells, B-cell-depleted T cells, or PBMCs; the material itself was cDNA or gDNA.

Trimming left V 5 bases short and J 1 base short, with 17 bases between. This CDR3 has 16 residues. Germline values: CDR1 SEHNR, CDR2 FQNEAQ (reference sequence). In the original workflow: Reference gene primer amplification yielded estimated nucleated cell counts. This table comes from immunoSEQ multiplex PCR, and its TCRdb copy is limited to in-frame clones, with some not included. The DNA gave D and trimming, while V, J and clone size come from that table. This table holds over 250,000 clones, more than 75% found once. This clone showed up just once. Sequencing input: PBMCs or T cells enriched from blood (not recorded which). V usage is TRBV7-9 and J usage is TRBJ1-1; D is perhaps TRBD1 (6 bases). This TCR was sampled from a man aged 55 to 70 who had recovered from COVID-19. The CDR3 loop reads CASSKTGRVRNTEAFF. CDR3 DNA sequence: TGTGCCAGCAGCAAGACAGGCCGAGTGAGGAACACTGAAGCTTTCTTT. Using reference TRBV7-9 and TRBJ1-1 for the parts outside the CDR3, the full variable domain is DTGVSQNPRHKITKRGQNVTFRCDPISEHNRLYWYRQTLGQGPEFLTYFQNEAQLEKSRLLSDRFSAERPKGSFSTLEIQRTEQGDSAMYLCASSKTGRVRNTEAFFGQGTRLTVV.